This entry describes one T cell receptor beta chain. The antigen remains undetermined. This sample is drawn from a study of follicular helper T cells after annual influenza vaccination. General study points: For non-cTfh compartments, undersampling could not be ruled out. Each annual vaccination recalled recurring oligoclonal ICOS+CD38+ cTfh clonotypes.

V was pared by 4 bases and J by 6 bases, with 11 bases of the junction left unmatched. Looked up from germline, CDR1 is SGHRS and CDR2 is YFSETQ. This CDR3 has 16 amino acids. As for time point: 2015-2016 season, pre-vaccination. The data were produced by immunoSEQ multiplex PCR, yet TCRdb's version contains in-frame clones alone and is incomplete. The repertoire holds fewer than 15,000 clones, with about 77% as singletons. The chain combines TRBV5-1 with TRBJ2-3; 10 bases are shared with TRBD2. The receptor's source is an adult who received the influenza vaccine. The sample here was CXCR5- memory CD4+ T cells sorted from blood, taken on the day of influenza vaccination. For the CDR3, the DNA is TGCGCCAGCAGCCGCTCTAGCGGGGGCCAAGGGGATACGCAGTATTTT. This codes for CASSRSSGGQGDTQYF.